This TCR beta chain emerged from a study of T cell responses to AZD1222 COVID-19 vaccine. General observations from the study: Unmutated variant regions are reportedly targeted by nearly half of spike-specific TCRs.

Trimming left V 0 bases short and J 4 bases short, with 13 bases between. The CDR3 loop spans 16 amino acids. Germline CDR1 reads LGHNT; CDR2 reads FRNRAP. Details on this clone: Its antigen is unknown.

Method: immunoSEQ multiplex PCR; TCRdb's copy keeps in-frame clones and lacks some. The data contain some 150,000 clones, under 95% of them seen just once; the ten biggest clones take up roughly 5.6%. This clonotype originated in an adult in good health. This chain links TRBV12-5 with TRBJ1-5; the D gene is possibly TRBD1 (5 bases). The source material was peripheral blood, sampled on day 0 of AZD1222 vaccination. The CDR3 nucleotides are TGTGCTAGTGGTTTGGTACGGTCTGGGGCTAATCAGCCCCAGCATTTT. It yields the protein CASGLVRSGANQPQHF.